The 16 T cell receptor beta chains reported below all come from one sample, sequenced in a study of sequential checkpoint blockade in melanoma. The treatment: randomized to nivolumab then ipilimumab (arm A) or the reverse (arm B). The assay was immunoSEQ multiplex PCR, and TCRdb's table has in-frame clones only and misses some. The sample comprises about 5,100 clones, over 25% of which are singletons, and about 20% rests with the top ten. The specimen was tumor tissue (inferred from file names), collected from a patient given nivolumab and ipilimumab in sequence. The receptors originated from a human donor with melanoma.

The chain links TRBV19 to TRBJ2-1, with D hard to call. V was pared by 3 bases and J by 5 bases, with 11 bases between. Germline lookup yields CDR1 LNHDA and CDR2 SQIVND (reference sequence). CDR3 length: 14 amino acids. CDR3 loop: CASSIAGLNNEQFF. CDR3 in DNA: TGTGCCAGTAGTATTGCCGGGTTAAACAATGAGCAGTTCTTC.

CDR3 nucleotide sequence: TGTGCCAGCAGCTTATTACCGGGGCACTCGCATTCCTTAGAAAATGAAAAACTGTTTTTT. It codes for CASSLLPGHSHSLENEKLFF. The rearrangement links TRBV11-3 to TRBJ1-4; possible D gene TRBD1, 5 bases. Germline assignment: CDR1 SGHNT and CDR2 YENEEA. V was pared by 2 bases and J by 5 bases, with 27 bases between. CDR3 length: 20 amino acids.

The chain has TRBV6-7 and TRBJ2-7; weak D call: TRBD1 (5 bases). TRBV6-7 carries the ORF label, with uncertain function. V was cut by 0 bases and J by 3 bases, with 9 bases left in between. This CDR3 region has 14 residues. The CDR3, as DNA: TGTGCCAGCAGTTACTCGAAACAGGACTACGAGCAGTACTTC. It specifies CASSYSKQDYEQYF.

CDR3 sequence reads: CASSQDAASGGETDTQYF. CDR3 nucleotide sequence: TGTGCCAGCAGCCAAGATGCGGCTAGCGGGGGGGAGACAGATACGCAGTATTTT. This rearrangement joins TRBV14 to TRBJ2-3; TRBD2 aligns across 12 bases. The CDR3 is 18 amino acids. V lost 0 bases and J lost 3; bases outside the gene matches: 7. CDR1 is SGHDN and CDR2 is FVKESK in the germline V gene.

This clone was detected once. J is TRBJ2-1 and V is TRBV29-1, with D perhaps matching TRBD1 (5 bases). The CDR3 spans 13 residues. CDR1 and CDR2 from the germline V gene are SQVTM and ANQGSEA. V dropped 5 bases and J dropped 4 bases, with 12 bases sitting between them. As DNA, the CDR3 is TGCAGCGTTATTCGTTCAGGGTACAATGAGCAGTTCTTC. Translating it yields CSVIRSGYNEQFF.

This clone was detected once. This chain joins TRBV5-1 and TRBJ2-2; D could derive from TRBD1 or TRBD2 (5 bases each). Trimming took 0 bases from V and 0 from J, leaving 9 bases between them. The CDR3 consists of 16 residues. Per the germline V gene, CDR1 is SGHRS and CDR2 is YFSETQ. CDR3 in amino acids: CASSLAGAPNTGELFF. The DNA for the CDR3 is TGCGCCAGCAGCTTGGCCGGGGCCCCGAACACCGGGGAGCTGTTTTTT.

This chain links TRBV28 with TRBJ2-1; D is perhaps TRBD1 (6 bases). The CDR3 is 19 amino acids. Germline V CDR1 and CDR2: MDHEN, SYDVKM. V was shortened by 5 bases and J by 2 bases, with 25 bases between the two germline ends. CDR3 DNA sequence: TGTGCCAGCAGTACTATCAGGGGTGGGGACGGGAAACCCTACAATGAGCAGTTCTTC. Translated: CASSTIRGGDGKPYNEQFF. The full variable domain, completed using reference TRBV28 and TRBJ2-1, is DVKVTQSSRYLVKRTGEKVFLECVQDMDHENMFWYRQDPGLGLRLIYFSYDVKMKEKGDIPEGYSVSREKKERFSLILESASTNQTSMYLCASSTIRGGDGKPYNEQFFGPGTRLTVL.

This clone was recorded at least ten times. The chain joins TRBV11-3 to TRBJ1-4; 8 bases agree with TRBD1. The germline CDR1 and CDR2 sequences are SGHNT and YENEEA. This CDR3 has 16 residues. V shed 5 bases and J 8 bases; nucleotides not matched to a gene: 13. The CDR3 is CASSLRRTGRHEKLFF. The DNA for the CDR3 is TGTGCCAGCAGCCTCCGGAGGACAGGGAGGCACGAAAAACTGTTTTTT.

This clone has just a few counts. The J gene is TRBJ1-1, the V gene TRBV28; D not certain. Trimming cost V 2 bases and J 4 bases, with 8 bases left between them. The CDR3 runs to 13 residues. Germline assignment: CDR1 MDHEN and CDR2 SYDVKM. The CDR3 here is CASSLEGLTEAFF. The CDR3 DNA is TGTGCCAGCAGTTTAGAAGGGCTCACTGAAGCTTTCTTT.

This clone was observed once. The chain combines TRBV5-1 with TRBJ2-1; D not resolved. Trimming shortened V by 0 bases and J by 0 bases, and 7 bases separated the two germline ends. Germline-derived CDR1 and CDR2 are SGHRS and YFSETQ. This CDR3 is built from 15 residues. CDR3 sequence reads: CASSLVTSSYNEQFF. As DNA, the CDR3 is TGCGCCAGCAGCTTGGTGACAAGCTCCTACAATGAGCAGTTCTTC.

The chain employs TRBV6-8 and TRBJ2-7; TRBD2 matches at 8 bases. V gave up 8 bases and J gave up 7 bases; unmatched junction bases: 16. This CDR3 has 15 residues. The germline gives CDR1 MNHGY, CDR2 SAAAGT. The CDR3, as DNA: TGTGCCAGCGCCCTCCGGGAGGGGCAAGTTGGAGAGCAGTACTTC. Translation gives CASALREGQVGEQYF.

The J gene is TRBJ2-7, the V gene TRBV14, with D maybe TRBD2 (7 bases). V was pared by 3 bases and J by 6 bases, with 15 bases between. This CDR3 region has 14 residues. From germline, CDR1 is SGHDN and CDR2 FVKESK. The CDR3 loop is CASSQTGLGGEQYF. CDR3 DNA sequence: TGTGCCAGCAGCCAGACAGGACTAGGGGGCGAGCAGTACTTC.

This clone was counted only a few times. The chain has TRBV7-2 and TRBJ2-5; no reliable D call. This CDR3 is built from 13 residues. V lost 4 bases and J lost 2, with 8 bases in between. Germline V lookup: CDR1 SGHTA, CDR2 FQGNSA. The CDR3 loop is CASSSGQQETQYF. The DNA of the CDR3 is TGTGCCAGCAGCTCTGGCCAGCAAGAGACCCAGTACTTC.

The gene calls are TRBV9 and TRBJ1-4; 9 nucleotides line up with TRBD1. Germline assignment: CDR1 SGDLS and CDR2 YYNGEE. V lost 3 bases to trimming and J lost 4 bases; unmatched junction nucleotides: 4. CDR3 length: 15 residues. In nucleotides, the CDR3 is TGTGCCAGCAGCGGAGGGGGACAGGGTAATGAAAAACTGTTTTTT. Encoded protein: CASSGGGQGNEKLFF. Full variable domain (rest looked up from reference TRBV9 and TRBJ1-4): DSGVTQTPKHLITATGQRVTLRCSPRSGDLSVYWYQQSLDQGLQFLIQYYNGEERAKGNILERFSAQQFPDLHSELNLSSLELGDSALYFCASSGGGQGNEKLFFGSGTQLSVL.

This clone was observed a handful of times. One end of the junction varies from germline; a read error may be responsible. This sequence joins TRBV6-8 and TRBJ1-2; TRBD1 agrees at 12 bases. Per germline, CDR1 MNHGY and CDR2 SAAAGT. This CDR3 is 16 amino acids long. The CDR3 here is CASSDSGTGGNYGYTF. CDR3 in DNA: TGTGCCAGCAGTGACTCTGGGACAGGGGGCAACTATGGCTACACCTTC.

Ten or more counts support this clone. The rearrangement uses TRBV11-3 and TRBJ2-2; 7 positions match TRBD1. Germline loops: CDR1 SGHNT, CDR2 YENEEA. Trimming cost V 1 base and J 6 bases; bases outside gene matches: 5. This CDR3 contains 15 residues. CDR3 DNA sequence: TGTGCCAGCAGCTTAGGGACAGGAATTGCCGGGGAGCTGTTTTTT. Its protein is CASSLGTGIAGELFF.